A single sample is the source of the 9 T cell receptor beta chains below, sequenced in a study of regulatory T cells in long-lasting Graves disease. Time point defined: persistent/refractory GD, antithyroid drugs over 5 years with positive TRAb. RNA isolated from PBMCs was used to make the TCR library. The authors built TCR beta libraries using iRepertoire HTBI primers and Arm-PCR of CDR3 regions. One entry per CDR3 protein, called by TCRdb with MiXCR from the multiplex PCR reads. Among fewer than 550,000 distinct CDR3 sequences listed, 20% to 25% were seen once. The sequences come from peripheral blood mononuclear cells (PBMCs), collected when the disease was refractory, from a patient treated with antithyroid drugs. Source of these receptors: a female donor with Graves disease.

Written as DNA, the CDR3 is TGTGCCAGCAGCTTTATGATCGGTTTTCCAACACCTTACGAGCAGTACTTC. Its protein is CASSFMIGFPTPYEQYF. J is TRBJ2-7 and V is TRBV13; D is ambiguous. The CDR3 spans 17 residues. V was shortened by 3 bases and J by 4 bases, with 22 bases between the two germline ends. The germline CDR1 and CDR2 sequences are PRHDT and FYEKMQ (reference sequence).

In its sample, this clonotype was seen many times. The chain combines TRBV6-1 with TRBJ1-5, with D unresolved. This CDR3 is built from 12 residues. V was pared by 3 bases and J by 4 bases, with 4 bases between. Germline CDR1 is MNHNS and CDR2 is SASEGT. In DNA form, the CDR3 reads TGTGCCAGCAGTGATATTAATCAGCCCCAGCATTTT. Its translation: CASSDINQPQHF.

In this sample, this clonotype turned up many times. The CDR3 DNA follows: TGTGCCAGCAGGCGGACTAGCGGGAACCAAGAGACCCAGTACTTC. Encoded protein: CASRRTSGNQETQYF. This chain joins TRBV2 and TRBJ2-5, with TRBD2 identical over 12 bases. This CDR3 contains 15 residues. V lost 6 bases and J lost 0; bases outside the gene matches: 2. Germline CDR1 SNHLY, CDR2 FYNNEI.

The chain carries TRBV7-9 and TRBJ2-5; D unclear. Germline V gene sequence: CDR1 SEHNR, CDR2 FQNEAQ (reference sequence). The CDR3 runs to 12 residues. V was shortened by 3 bases and J by 5 bases, with 7 bases between the two germline ends. As DNA, the CDR3 is TGTGCCAGCAGCTTCGTTCCGGAGACCCAGTACTTC. It translates to CASSFVPETQYF.

V usage is TRBV2 and J usage is TRBJ2-6; no clear D gene. This CDR3 is 14 amino acids long. The germline V gene has CDR1 SNHLY and CDR2 FYNNEI. V was shortened by 4 bases and J by 1 base, with 5 bases between the two germline ends. As DNA, the CDR3 is TGTGCCAGCAGTGTACGGTCTGGGGCCAACGTCCTGACTTTC. Amino acids: CASSVRSGANVLTF.

This clonotype was seen repeatedly, ten times or more. This chain links TRBV29-1 with TRBJ2-5; 9 bases match TRBD1. CDR1 is SQVTM and CDR2 is ANQGSEA in the germline V gene. The CDR3 consists of 15 residues. The V segment lost 3 bases and the J segment 4 bases; nucleotides outside the gene matches: 9. The CDR3 coding sequence is TGCAGCGTTGAGAGGGAACGACAGGGGGGAGAGACCCAGTACTTC. Translated: CSVERERQGGETQYF.

The V call is TRBV14, the J call TRBJ2-7, with TRBD2 matching over 15 bases. In germline, CDR1 is SGHDN, CDR2 FVKESK. This CDR3 spans 16 amino acids. With 4 bases clipped from V and 1 base from J, the junction kept 2 bases outside the gene matches. The CDR3 region has the DNA TGTGCCAGCAGCCCCGGGACTAGCGGGGGGTCCTACGAGCAGTACTTC. Amino acid sequence: CASSPGTSGGSYEQYF. Based on the CDR3 plus reference TRBV14 and TRBJ2-7, the full variable domain is EAGVTQFPSHSVIEKGQTVTLRCDPISGHDNLYWYRRVMGKEIKFLLHFVKESKQDESGMPNNRFLAERTGGTYSTLKVQPAELEDSGVYFCASSPGTSGGSYEQYFGPGTRLTVT.

This clonotype came up a few times. The chain uses TRBV4-1 and TRBJ1-4, with TRBD1 as a possible D gene (5 bases). The germline CDR1 and CDR2 sequences are MGHRA and YSYEKL. The CDR3 has 15 residues. The ends were cut back, 0 bases at V and 8 bases at J, with 13 bases in the middle. The CDR3 region has the DNA TGCGCCAGCAGCCAAGAAGGGACGGGAAGCGAAAAACTGTTTTTT. Translated: CASSQEGTGSEKLFF.

This clonotype was counted ten times or more. The chain couples TRBV28 to TRBJ2-5; D perhaps matches TRBD1 (5 bases). This CDR3 is 13 amino acids long. Germline lookup yields CDR1 MDHEN and CDR2 SYDVKM. V lost 8 bases, J lost 5 bases, and 15 bases lay in between. The chain's CDR3 is CASSTPGKETQYF. The CDR3 region has the DNA TGTGCCAGCTCCACACCAGGGAAGGAGACCCAGTACTTC.